Below are 2 T cell receptor beta chains sequenced from a single sample in a study of blood T cell repertoires in COVID-19. Sequencing was performed with immunoSEQ multiplex PCR; in TCRdb, only in-frame clones are kept and a portion is missing. Here the sample spans about 53,000 clones, 86% being singletons. The sequencing sample was made of peripheral blood. These receptor sequences come from a man older than 75 with acute or convalescent COVID-19.

This clone is a singleton in its sample. One end of the junction varies from germline; a read error may be responsible. The chain has TRBV19 and TRBJ1-5; maybe TRBD1 (5 bases). CDR3 length equals 15 residues. From germline, CDR1 is LNHDA and CDR2 SQIVND (reference sequence). The CDR3 region is CASSSGDSSQSTRDF. CDR3 nucleotide sequence: TGTGCCAGTAGCTCGGGGGACTCCTCACAGTCCACCAGGGATTTT. The whole variable domain, remainder taken from reference TRBV19 and TRBJ1-5, is DGGITQSPKYLFRKEGQNVTLSCEQNLNHDAMYWYRQDPGQGLRLIYYSQIVNDFQKGDIAEGYSVSREKKESFPLTVTSAQKNPTAFYLCASSSGDSSQSTRDFGDGTRLSIL.

The chain recombines TRBV19 with TRBJ1-1; the D gene is possibly TRBD1 (5 bases). Germline lookup yields CDR1 LNHDA and CDR2 SQIVND (reference sequence). This CDR3 contains 14 residues. V lost 3 bases and J 0 bases, leaving 8 bases between the germline ends. CDR3 loop: CASSIQGMNTEAFF. The CDR3 region has the DNA TGTGCCAGTAGTATTCAGGGAATGAACACTGAAGCTTTCTTT.